The present TCR beta chain was sequenced within a study of blood T cells in healthy people across ages. Staff drew roughly 10 milliliters of peripheral blood from each donor. At least 5 micrograms of total RNA were extracted per sample. This CDR3 region has 13 residues. Germline V CDR1 and CDR2: DFQATT, SNEGSKA (reference sequence). Trimming left V 5 bases short and J 5 bases short, with 15 bases between. As concerns this clonotype: Its cognate antigen is unknown.

Findings of the study overall: Among long-lived donors, naive CD4+ cells were more numerous and diversity higher than in aged donors. From one million sequenced T cells, diversity estimates were lower bounds.

Next came a second PCR, run for about 6 to 12 cycles, which used a sample-barcoded 5' primer along with a J-beta primer mix. Using its own MiXCR run on the 5' RACE reads, TCRdb lists one record per CDR3 protein. The sample lists approximately 2,000,000 distinct CDR3 sequences, approximately 40% seen once, with about 23% in the top ten. The source of this sequence is a human donor in good health. The sample comprised blood. The rearrangement links TRBV20-1 to TRBJ1-2; D is unclear. In DNA, the CDR3 is TGCAGTGCTCCCCTGGCAGGACGATATGGCTACACCTTC. Its protein is CSAPLAGRYGYTF.